The 24 T cell receptor beta chains in this list originate from one sample, sequenced in a study of shared clonotypes between healthy human individuals. The repertoire was sequenced with immunoSEQ multiplex PCR; TCRdb's copy has only in-frame clones and lacks some. The sample includes some 2,100,000 clones, around 93% of them seen just once. CD8 cells classed as naive were CD45RO-negative and positively selected for CCR7, excluding terminally differentiated effector memory CD45RA+ cells. The sequenced sample consisted of naive CD8+ T cells from PBMCs. The receptors stem from a man aged 18 to 35 in good health. Some clones in this sample may be carry-over from other donors' samples.

The chain employs TRBV30 and TRBJ1-1, with unresolved D. CDR3 length equals 12 residues. V gave up 0 bases and J gave up 4 bases, with 6 bases separating them. Germline V gene lookup returns CDR1 GTSNPN and CDR2 SVGIG (reference sequence). CDR3 sequence reads: CAWSVGPTEAFF. The DNA of the CDR3 is TGTGCCTGGAGTGTAGGTCCCACTGAAGCTTTCTTT.

V is TRBV30 and J is TRBJ1-2, with 9 positions matching TRBD1. The CDR3 runs to 14 residues. Germline V gene data show CDR1 as GTSNPN and CDR2 as SVGIG (reference sequence). The trim removed 2 bases at V and 4 bases at J, leaving 5 bases unmatched. The CDR3 DNA follows: TGTGCCTGGAGTAGCAGGACAGGGGCCTATGGCTACACCTTC. It is translated as CAWSSRTGAYGYTF.

The genes are TRBV4-3 and TRBJ2-3; TRBD2 is a possible D gene (5 bases). Trimming stripped 1 base from V and 0 bases from J, with 14 bases between. The CDR3 loop spans 17 amino acids. The germline gives CDR1 LGHNA, CDR2 YSLEER. The CDR3 DNA follows: TGCGCCAGCAGCCAAGGTAGTAGCGTCCCTAGCACAGATACGCAGTATTTT. This sequence encodes CASSQGSSVPSTDTQYF.

The J gene is TRBJ2-5, the V gene TRBV11-2; 8 bases are shared with TRBD2. The junction had 7 bases not matched to a gene; V was cut back by 5 bases and J by 2 bases. This CDR3 has 15 residues. CDR1 is SGHAT and CDR2 is FQNNGV in the germline V gene. As DNA, the CDR3 is TGTGCCAGCAGCCATGGGCCTAGCGGGCAAGAGACCCAGTACTTC. It translates to CASSHGPSGQETQYF.

The chain uses TRBV15 and TRBJ1-2; 8 nucleotides align to TRBD1. J gave up 8 bases and V 3 bases, and 8 bases lay outside the gene matches. Per the germline V gene, CDR1 is LNHNV and CDR2 is YYDKDF (reference sequence). The CDR3 is 14 residues long. The CDR3 sequence is CATSRDDRGWGYTF. CDR3 coding DNA: TGTGCCACCAGCAGGGATGACAGGGGATGGGGCTACACCTTC. Full variable domain (rest looked up from reference TRBV15 and TRBJ1-2): DAMVIQNPRYQVTQFGKPVTLSCSQTLNHNVMYWYQQKSSQAPKLLFHYYDKDFNNEADTPDNFQSRRPNTSFCFLDIRSPGLGDTAMYLCATSRDDRGWGYTFGSGTRLTVV.

Comment on this clone: Other DNA sequences in the sample encode the same CDR3. V is TRBV10-3 and J is TRBJ2-7; TRBD1 matches at 9 bases. CDR3 size: 13 residues. V lost 6 bases to trimming and J lost 4 bases; unmatched junction nucleotides: 4. Looked up from germline, CDR1 is ENHRY and CDR2 is SYGVKD. CDR3 sequence: CAIRGQGPYEQYF. CDR3 nucleotide sequence: TGTGCCATCAGGGGACAGGGCCCGTACGAGCAGTACTTC.

The chain joins TRBV11-2 to TRBJ2-7; 7 bases are shared with TRBD1. CDR1 SGHAT and CDR2 FQNNGV come from the germline V gene. V dropped 5 bases and J dropped 2; count of bases not matched to a gene: 6. CDR3 length: 14 residues. The CDR3 is CASSGRDRPYEQYF. The CDR3 nucleotides read TGTGCCAGCAGCGGACGGGACAGACCCTACGAGCAGTACTTC.

This clone came up once. This chain joins TRBV6-6 and TRBJ1-2; no definite D call. Between the trimmed V and J ends, which lost 5 bases and 8 bases, there was a span of 18 bases. The V gene's germline CDR1 is MNHNY and CDR2 SVGAGI (reference sequence). This CDR3 contains 14 residues. CDR3 DNA sequence: TGTGCCAGCAGTACCAATATTATTGGGGAGGGCTACACCTTC. Residues: CASSTNIIGEGYTF.

The count of this clone is one. The rearrangement links TRBV4-2 to TRBJ2-1, with D perhaps TRBD2 (6 bases). This CDR3 region has 15 residues. V was clipped by 1 base and J by 1 base, with 8 bases between them. Per the germline V gene, CDR1 is LGHNA and CDR2 is YNFKEQ. The chain's CDR3 is CASSQVGGSYNEQFF. CDR3 coding DNA: TGTGCCAGCAGCCAAGTAGGAGGGTCCTACAATGAGCAGTTCTTC.

This chain joins TRBV28 and TRBJ1-1; the match to TRBD1 covers 8 bases. V lost 3 bases and J lost 7; bases outside the gene matches: 7. The CDR3 length is 14 residues. The V gene's germline CDR1 is MDHEN and CDR2 SYDVKM. The CDR3 region has the DNA TGTGCCAGCAGTTTCGGACAGGGATACGGTGAAGCTTTCTTT. It translates to CASSFGQGYGEAFF.

The chain employs TRBV11-2 and TRBJ2-5; D unresolved. This CDR3 has 13 amino acids. The V gene lost 5 bases and the J gene lost 3 bases, with 10 bases spanning the gap. Germline V gives CDR1 SGHAT, CDR2 FQNNGV. The CDR3 sequence is CASSPRGEETQYF. CDR3 DNA: TGTGCCAGCAGCCCACGTGGCGAAGAGACCCAGTACTTC. Together with reference TRBV11-2 and TRBJ2-5, the CDR3 gives the full variable domain: EAGVAQSPRYKIIEKRQSVAFWCNPISGHATLYWYQQILGQGPKLLIQFQNNGVVDDSQLPKDRFSAERLKGVDSTLKIQPAKLEDSAVYLCASSPRGEETQYFGPGTRLLVL.

This chain uses TRBV28 with TRBJ2-7; no firm D call. CDR1 MDHEN and CDR2 SYDVKM come from the germline V gene. Trimming pared 3 bases from V and 5 bases from J, leaving 23 bases between. The CDR3 consists of 17 residues. The CDR3 DNA is TGTGCCAGCAGTTTGATGTCGCCTGCTTCCTCCGGCCACGAGCAGTACTTC. The encoded protein is CASSLMSPASSGHEQYF. Filled out from reference TRBV28 and TRBJ2-7, the complete variable domain reads DVKVTQSSRYLVKRTGEKVFLECVQDMDHENMFWYRQDPGLGLRLIYFSYDVKMKEKGDIPEGYSVSREKKERFSLILESASTNQTSMYLCASSLMSPASSGHEQYFGPGTRLTVT.

The J gene is TRBJ2-1, the V gene TRBV27; D is perhaps TRBD2 (6 bases). Germline V gives CDR1 MNHEY, CDR2 SMNVEV (reference sequence). With 6 bases removed from V and 5 bases from J, the gap between germline ends came to 17 bases. The CDR3 length is 15 residues. The CDR3 loop is CASRDRGTRDNEQFF. Written as DNA, the CDR3 is TGTGCCAGCAGGGACCGGGGGACCAGAGACAATGAGCAGTTCTTC.

The chain employs TRBV19 and TRBJ2-7; 9 nucleotides align to TRBD1. Trimming removed 5 bases from V and 2 bases from J; junction bases left unmatched: 7. This CDR3 is built from 15 residues. The germline V gene encodes CDR1 LNHDA and CDR2 SQIVND (reference sequence). The CDR3 DNA sequence: TGTGCCAGTAGTTCAAGACAGGGGGTCACCTACGAGCAGTACTTC. Amino acid sequence: CASSSRQGVTYEQYF.

The V and J genes are TRBV18 and TRBJ2-1; D may be TRBD2 (6 bases). Per the germline V gene, CDR1 is KGHSH and CDR2 is LQKENI. The CDR3 runs to 14 residues. V was cut by 3 bases and J by 1 base, with 7 bases left in between. CDR3 DNA: TGTGCCAGCTCACCGACTAGTTCCTACAATGAGCAGTTCTTC. Translation: CASSPTSSYNEQFF.

The V and J genes are TRBV7-7 and TRBJ1-1; weak D call: TRBD1 (6 bases). Per germline, CDR1 SSHAT and CDR2 FNYEAQ (reference sequence). Deletions cut 5 bases from V and 6 bases from J, with 13 bases between. This CDR3 contains 13 residues. This CDR3 is CASSPREGAEAFF. CDR3 DNA: TGTGCCAGCAGCCCCCGAGAGGGGGCTGAAGCTTTCTTT.

V and J are TRBV5-1 and TRBJ2-7; tentative D call: TRBD2 (6 bases). Between the trimmed V and J ends, which lost 1 base and 3 bases, there was a span of 17 bases. This CDR3 is built from 16 residues. Germline values: CDR1 SGHRS, CDR2 YFSETQ. The CDR3 sequence: CASSLRSGLEGYEQYF. In DNA, the CDR3 is TGCGCCAGCAGCTTGAGATCAGGGTTGGAGGGCTACGAGCAGTACTTC.

This clone was counted once. This sequence joins TRBV6-5 and TRBJ2-1; no clear D gene. This CDR3 comprises 14 residues. The V end lost 2 bases, the J end lost 4 bases, and 9 bases lay between the germline ends. Germline CDR1 is MNHEY and CDR2 is SVGAGI. CDR3 sequence reads: CASSYQGAYNEQFF. Here the CDR3 DNA reads TGTGCCAGCAGTTACCAAGGCGCATACAATGAGCAGTTCTTC.

Written as DNA, the CDR3 is TGTGCCAGCAGCTTAATCGCGGGGGCTGGTTCACCCCTCCACTTT. It specifies CASSLIAGAGSPLHF. The rearrangement uses TRBV7-3 and TRBJ1-6; D perhaps matches TRBD1 (6 bases). Deletions cut 1 base from V and 9 bases from J, with 13 bases between. Germline assignment: CDR1 SGHTA and CDR2 FQGTGA. This CDR3 is built from 15 residues.

This chain links TRBV4-3 with TRBJ1-4, with 8 bases that match TRBD1. Looked up from germline, CDR1 is LGHNA and CDR2 is YSLEER. The V gene end was trimmed by 3 bases and the J gene end by 8 bases; junction bases not matched to a gene: 8. The CDR3 spans 15 residues. DNA of the CDR3: TGCGCCAGCAGCCACATTGGACAGGGTGAAGAAAAACTGTTTTTT. It translates to CASSHIGQGEEKLFF.

The V and J genes are TRBV29-1 and TRBJ2-2, with 7 bases identical to TRBD1. The CDR3 totals 18 residues. J was trimmed by 0 bases and V by 7 bases; bases with no gene match: 17. Germline CDR1 reads SQVTM; CDR2 reads ANQGSEA. CDR3 bases: TGCAGCGCCTCAGGCCGAGTTGGGGACAGACCGAACACCGGGGAGCTGTTTTTT. It is translated as CSASGRVGDRPNTGELFF.

The chain couples TRBV28 to TRBJ1-6; D is perhaps TRBD1 (6 bases). From germline, CDR1 is MDHEN and CDR2 SYDVKM. CDR3 length: 17 residues. Trimming took 5 bases from V and 7 from J, leaving 21 bases between them. CDR3 DNA sequence: TGTGCCAGCAGTACCGTGCTAGACAGGAGGGCCAATTCACCCCTCCACTTT. Amino acids: CASSTVLDRRANSPLHF.

J is TRBJ2-5 and V is TRBV4-1; TRBD1 aligns across 8 bases. The length of the CDR3 is 13 residues. V shed 3 bases and J 4 bases; nucleotides not matched to a gene: 1. The germline V gene encodes CDR1 MGHRA and CDR2 YSYEKL. This CDR3 is CASSHGQGETQYF. In DNA form, the CDR3 reads TGCGCCAGCAGCCACGGACAGGGAGAGACCCAGTACTTC.

This clone was picked up one time. V and J are TRBV7-9 and TRBJ1-2; a weak D match, TRBD1 (6 bases). This CDR3 region has 12 residues. V gave up 5 bases and J gave up 8 bases, with 12 bases separating them. Germline CDR1 reads SEHNR; CDR2 reads FQNEAQ (reference sequence). The CDR3 DNA is TGTGCCAGCAGCGGGGGGGGCCTCGGCTACACCTTC. This translates into CASSGGGLGYTF.